This T cell receptor beta chain is drawn from a study of somatic mutations in cytotoxic T cells in rheumatoid arthritis. Across the study: Collection of patient blood (approximately 30 ml EDTA) took place right after diagnosis, before any treatment. Purity of nearly 100% was reached when some V beta antibody-stained T-cell populations were flow-sorted, including V beta1+ cells sequenced for TCRB.

Sequencing used immunoSEQ multiplex PCR; TCRdb keeps in-frame clones, though not all of them. The table records over 15,000 clones, about 74% of them present only once. Note on this clone: The antigen is unknown.

CD4+ and CD8+ cells were isolated by positive magnetic bead selection, with purity checked by flow cytometry. CDR3 length: 15 amino acids. The V segment lost 1 base and the J segment 8 bases; nucleotides outside the gene matches: 8. Germline lookup yields CDR1 GTSNPN and CDR2 SVGIG (reference sequence). Overall study results and limits: There was no significant difference in CD8+ T-cell clonality between rheumatoid arthritis patients and age-matched healthy controls.

This TCR came from an adult with rheumatoid arthritis. V and J are TRBV30 and TRBJ1-4; 9 bases align to TRBD1. Sequences were obtained from CD8+ T cells sorted from blood. The CDR3 region is CAWSATGTGREKLFF. The DNA of the CDR3 is TGTGCCTGGAGTGCGACCGGGACAGGGAGGGAAAAACTGTTTTTT. Full variable domain (remainder filled in from reference TRBV30 and TRBJ1-4): SQTIHQWPATLVQPVGSPLSLECTVEGTSNPNLYWYRQAAGRGLQLLFYSVGIGQISSEVPQNLSASRPQDRQFILSSKKLLLSDSGFYLCAWSATGTGREKLFFGSGTQLSVL.